This TCR beta chain was obtained from a study of high-grade serous ovarian cancer treatment subgroups. TCRdb's table, derived via immunoSEQ multiplex PCR, lists solely in-frame clones and lacks some. The data show approximately 4,000 clones, roughly 82% seen once. The junction had 2 bases not matched to a gene; V was cut back by 3 bases and J by 4 bases. This CDR3 contains 13 residues. Germline CDR1 is LNHDA and CDR2 is SQIVND (reference sequence). On this clone: The same CDR3 can be traced to other DNA sequences in this sample.

Tumor samples were obtained before definitive surgery or chemotherapy. The origin of this receptor is a human donor with high-grade serous ovarian cancer. The source material was tumor tissue. V gene TRBV19 combines with J gene TRBJ1-2, with 7 bases fitting TRBD1. The DNA of the CDR3 is TGTGCCAGTAGTATGGGACAGCCCTATGGCTACACCTTC. Encoded protein: CASSMGQPYGYTF.